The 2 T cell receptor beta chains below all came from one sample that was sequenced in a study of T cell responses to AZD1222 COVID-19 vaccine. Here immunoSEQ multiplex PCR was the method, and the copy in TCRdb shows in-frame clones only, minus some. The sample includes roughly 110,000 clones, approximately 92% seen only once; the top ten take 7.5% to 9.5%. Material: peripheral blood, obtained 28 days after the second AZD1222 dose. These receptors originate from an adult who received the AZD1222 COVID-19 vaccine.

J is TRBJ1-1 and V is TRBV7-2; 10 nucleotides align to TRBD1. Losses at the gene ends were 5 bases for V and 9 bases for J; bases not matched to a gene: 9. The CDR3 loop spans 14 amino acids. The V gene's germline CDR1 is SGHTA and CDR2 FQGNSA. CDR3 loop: CASSPDRGITKAFF. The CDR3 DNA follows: TGTGCCAGCAGCCCGGACAGGGGGATTACCAAAGCTTTCTTT.

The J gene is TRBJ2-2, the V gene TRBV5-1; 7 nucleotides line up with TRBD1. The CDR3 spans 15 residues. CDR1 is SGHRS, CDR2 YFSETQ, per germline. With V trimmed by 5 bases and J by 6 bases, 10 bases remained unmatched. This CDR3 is CASSSSRDSAGELFF. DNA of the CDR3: TGCGCCAGCAGTTCGTCACGGGACAGCGCCGGGGAGCTGTTTTTT.